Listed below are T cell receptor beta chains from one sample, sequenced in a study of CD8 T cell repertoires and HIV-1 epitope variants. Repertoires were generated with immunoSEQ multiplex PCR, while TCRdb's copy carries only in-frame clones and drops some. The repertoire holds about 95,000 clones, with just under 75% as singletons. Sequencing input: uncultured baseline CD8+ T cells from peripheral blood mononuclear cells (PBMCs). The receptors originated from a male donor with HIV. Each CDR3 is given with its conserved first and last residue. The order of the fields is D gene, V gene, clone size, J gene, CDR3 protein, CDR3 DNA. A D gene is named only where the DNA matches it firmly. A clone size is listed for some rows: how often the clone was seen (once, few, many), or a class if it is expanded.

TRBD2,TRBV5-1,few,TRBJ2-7,CASSQEVGGPYEQYF,TGCGCCAGCAGCCAGGAGGTGGGAGGGCCTTACGAGCAGTACTTC
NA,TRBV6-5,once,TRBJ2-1,CASRRTSSYNEQFF,TGTGCCAGCAGACGGACATCCTCCTACAATGAGCAGTTCTTC
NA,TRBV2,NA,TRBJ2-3,CASSSGPSTDTQYF,TGTGCCAGCAGTTCAGGGCCTAGCACAGATACGCAGTATTTT
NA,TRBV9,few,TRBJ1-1,CASSSFDRMNTEAFF,TGTGCCAGCAGCTCCTTCGACAGAATGAACACTGAAGCTTTCTTT
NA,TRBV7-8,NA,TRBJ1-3,CASSLAGGGNTIYF,TGTGCCAGCAGCTTAGCAGGGGGAGGAAACACCATATATTTT
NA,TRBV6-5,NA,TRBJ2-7,CASSYIGRSSYEQYF,TGTGCCAGCAGTTACATCGGAAGGAGCTCCTACGAGCAGTACTTC
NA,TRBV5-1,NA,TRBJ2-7,CASSPGALSEQYF,TGCGCCAGCAGCCCGGGAGCTTTGTCCGAGCAGTACTTC
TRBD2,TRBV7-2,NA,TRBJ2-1,CASSLVGGLGGSNEQFF,TGTGCCAGCAGCTTAGTAGGGGGACTAGGAGGGTCCAATGAGCAGTTCTTC
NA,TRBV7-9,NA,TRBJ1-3,CASSLAPGGDSGNTIYF,TGTGCCAGCAGCTTAGCACCCGGCGGGGACTCTGGAAACACCATATATTTT
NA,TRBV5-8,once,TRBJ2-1,CASSPRDGLYNEQFF,TGTGCCAGCAGCCCACGGGACGGGTTGTACAATGAGCAGTTCTTC
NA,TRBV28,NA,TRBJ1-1,CASSTSPTGGAFF,TGTGCCAGCAGCACCTCCCCGACCGGGGGGGCTTTCTTT
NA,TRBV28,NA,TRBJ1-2,CASSLGRPNYGYTF,TGTGCCAGCAGTTTAGGGAGACCCAACTATGGCTACACCTTC
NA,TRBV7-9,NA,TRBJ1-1,CASSLTGEAFF,TGTGCCAGCAGCTTGACAGGCGAAGCTTTCTTT
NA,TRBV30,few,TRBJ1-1,CAWTHGRTEAFF,TGTGCCTGGACCCATGGAAGAACTGAAGCTTTCTTT
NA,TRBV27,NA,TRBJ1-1,CASSLSYGLNTEAFF,TGTGCCAGCAGTTTATCGTATGGACTGAACACTGAAGCTTTCTTT
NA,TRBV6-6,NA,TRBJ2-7,CASRRGDSYEQYF,TGTGCCAGCAGGAGAGGGGACTCCTACGAGCAGTACTTC
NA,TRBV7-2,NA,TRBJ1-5,CASSFAGDEQPQHF,TGTGCCAGCAGCTTCGCAGGGGACGAGCAGCCCCAGCATTTT
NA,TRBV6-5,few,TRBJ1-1,CASTGARWGTEAFF,TGTGCCAGCACAGGGGCCCGTTGGGGCACTGAAGCTTTCTTT
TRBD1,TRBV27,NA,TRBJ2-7,CASQRDREGYEQYF,TGTGCCAGCCAAAGGGACAGGGAAGGCTACGAGCAGTACTTC
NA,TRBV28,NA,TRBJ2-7,CASSLWGGDEQYF,TGTGCCAGCAGTTTATGGGGGGGCGACGAGCAGTACTTC
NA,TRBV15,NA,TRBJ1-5,CATSPAASLSDQPQHF,TGTGCCACCAGCCCGGCGGCCAGCCTCTCTGATCAGCCCCAGCATTTT
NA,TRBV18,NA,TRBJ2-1,CASSPGGNRWVNEQFF,TGTGCCAGCTCACCAGGGGGGAATCGCTGGGTCAATGAGCAGTTCTTC
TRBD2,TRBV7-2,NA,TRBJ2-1,CASSLTSGGYNEQFF,TGTGCCAGCAGCTTGACTAGCGGGGGGTACAATGAGCAGTTCTTC
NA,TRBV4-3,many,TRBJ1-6,CASSQDVTLGWNSPLHF,TGCGCCAGCAGCCAAGATGTAACCTTAGGGTGGAATTCACCCCTCCACTTT
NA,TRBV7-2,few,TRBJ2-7,CASRRGDEQYF,TGTGCCAGCAGAAGAGGCGACGAGCAGTACTTC
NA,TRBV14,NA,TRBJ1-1,CASSPQPGEAFF,TGTGCCAGCAGCCCCCAACCCGGAGAAGCTTTCTTT
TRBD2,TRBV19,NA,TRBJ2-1,CASSMPGLANEQFF,TGTGCCAGTAGTATGCCTGGACTAGCGAATGAGCAGTTCTTC
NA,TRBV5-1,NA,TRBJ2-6,CASSSGAGANVLTF,TGCGCCAGCAGCTCTGGGGCAGGGGCCAACGTCCTGACTTTC
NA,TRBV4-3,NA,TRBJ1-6,CASSQGSSYNSPLHF,TGCGCCAGCAGCCAAGGGAGCTCCTATAATTCACCCCTCCACTTT
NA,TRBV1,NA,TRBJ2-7,CTSSFPGHLTQYF,TGCACCAGCAGCTTCCCTGGACACCTGACGCAGTACTTC
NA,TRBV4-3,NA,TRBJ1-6,CASSQDTTARGSPLHF,TGCGCCAGCAGCCAAGATACTACCGCACGGGGTTCACCCCTCCACTTT
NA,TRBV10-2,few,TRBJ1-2,CASSVRQEQNYGYTF,TGCGCCAGCAGTGTGCGGCAGGAACAGAACTATGGCTACACCTTC
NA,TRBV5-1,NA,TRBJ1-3,CASSLFSREESRTIYF,TGCGCCAGCAGCTTGTTCTCCCGGGAGGAAAGTAGGACCATATATTTT
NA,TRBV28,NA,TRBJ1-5,CASKGGNQPQHF,TGTGCCAGCAAAGGTGGAAATCAGCCCCAGCATTTT
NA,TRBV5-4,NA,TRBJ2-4,CASSSGKNIQYF,TGTGCCAGCAGCAGCGGGAAAAACATTCAGTACTTC
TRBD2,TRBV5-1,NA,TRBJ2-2,CASNPGLAGGPNTGELFF,TGCGCCAGCAACCCCGGACTAGCGGGAGGGCCGAACACCGGGGAGCTGTTTTTT
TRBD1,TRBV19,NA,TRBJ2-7,CASSASGGGYEQYF,TGTGCCAGTAGTGCCTCAGGGGGTGGCTACGAGCAGTACTTC
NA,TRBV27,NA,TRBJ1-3,CASSSNPGLQGNTIYF,TGTGCCAGCAGTTCAAATCCGGGACTCCAAGGAAACACCATATATTTT
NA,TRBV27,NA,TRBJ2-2,CASRGVGQMNTGELFF,TGTGCCAGCAGAGGGGTCGGACAGATGAACACCGGGGAGCTGTTTTTT
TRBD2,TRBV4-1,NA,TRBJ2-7,CASSQRTSGSTYEQYF,TGCGCCAGCAGCCAGCGGACTAGCGGGAGTACCTACGAGCAGTACTTC
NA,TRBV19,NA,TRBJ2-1,CASRGPSSYNEQFF,TGTGCCAGTAGAGGGCCTAGCTCCTACAATGAGCAGTTCTTC
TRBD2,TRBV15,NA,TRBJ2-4,CATSSFGTSGGNIQYF,TGTGCCACCAGCAGCTTCGGGACTAGCGGAGGGAACATTCAGTACTTC
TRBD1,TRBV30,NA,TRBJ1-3,CAWSAQGARSGNTIYF,TGTGCCTGGAGTGCCCAGGGGGCCCGATCTGGAAACACCATATATTTT
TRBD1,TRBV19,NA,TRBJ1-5,CASSGTGREYGNQPQHF,TGTGCCAGTAGTGGGACAGGGAGGGAATATGGCAATCAGCCCCAGCATTTT
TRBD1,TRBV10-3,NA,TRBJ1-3,CAISETGDTGNTIYF,TGTGCCATCAGTGAGACAGGGGACACTGGAAACACCATATATTTT
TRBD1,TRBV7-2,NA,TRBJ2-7,CASSPRQGAYEQYF,TGTGCCAGCAGCCCCCGACAGGGTGCCTACGAGCAGTACTTC
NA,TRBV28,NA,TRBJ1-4,CASSLTQLSATNEKLFF,TGTGCCAGCAGTTTAACGCAGCTGAGTGCAACTAATGAAAAACTGTTTTTT
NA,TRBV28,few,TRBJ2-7,CAGGGRGQYEQYF,TGCGCTGGAGGAGGGCGGGGGCAATACGAGCAGTACTTC
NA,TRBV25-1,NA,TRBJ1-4,CASSDDGQWGEKLFF,TGTGCCAGCAGTGACGACGGACAGTGGGGTGAAAAACTGTTTTTT
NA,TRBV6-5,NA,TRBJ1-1,CASSYASGAEAFF,TGTGCCAGCAGTTACGCCTCGGGTGCTGAAGCTTTCTTT
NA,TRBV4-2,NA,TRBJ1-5,CASSQDPDRRNQPQHF,TGTGCCAGCAGCCAAGACCCAGACAGGCGCAATCAGCCCCAGCATTTT
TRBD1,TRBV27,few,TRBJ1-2,CASRLNRGGYGYTF,TGTGCCAGCAGACTTAACAGGGGAGGGTACGGCTACACCTTC